A selection of T cell receptor beta chains follows, all from one sample in a study of shared clonotypes between healthy human individuals. Assay: immunoSEQ multiplex PCR; the TCRdb copy retains only in-frame clones and omits some. This sample has some 2 million clones, with over 85% found just once. Sequences were obtained from naive CD8+ T cells sorted from blood. The receptors come from a man younger than 35 in good health. Both conserved end residues are part of each CDR3. Each record gives: V gene, clone size, D gene, J gene, CDR3 protein, CDR3 DNA. A D gene is named only where the DNA matches it firmly. Clone size, where shown, is once, few, many, or a class for clones that have expanded.

V gene: TRBV5-4
clone size: -
D gene: -
J gene: TRBJ2-7
CDR3 protein: CASSLEEGYEQYF
CDR3 DNA: TGTGCCAGCAGCTTGGAAGAAGGCTACGAGCAGTACTTC

V gene: TRBV7-9
clone size: once
D gene: -
J gene: TRBJ1-1
CDR3 protein: CASSLKYGENTEAFF
CDR3 DNA: TGTGCCAGCAGCTTAAAATACGGAGAAAACACTGAAGCTTTCTTT

V gene: TRBV27
clone size: -
D gene: TRBD2
J gene: TRBJ2-3
CDR3 protein: CASSPRGLAEGTDTQYF
CDR3 DNA: TGTGCCAGCAGTCCCCGGGGACTAGCGGAGGGGACAGATACGCAGTATTTT

V gene: TRBV7-9
clone size: -
D gene: TRBD1
J gene: TRBJ1-5
CDR3 protein: CASSRWDGQGPQPQHF
CDR3 DNA: TGTGCCAGCAGCCGATGGGATGGACAGGGTCCTCAGCCCCAGCATTTT

V gene: TRBV27
clone size: -
D gene: -
J gene: TRBJ2-1
CDR3 protein: CASSLLMGNNEQFF
CDR3 DNA: TGTGCCAGCAGTTTATTAATGGGGAACAATGAGCAGTTCTTC

V gene: TRBV30
clone size: -
D gene: -
J gene: TRBJ1-5
CDR3 protein: CAWSVEGSNQPQHF
CDR3 DNA: TGTGCCTGGAGTGTTGAGGGGAGCAATCAGCCCCAGCATTTT

V gene: TRBV10-2
clone size: -
D gene: -
J gene: TRBJ2-7
CDR3 protein: CASSEGLGYEQYF
CDR3 DNA: TGCGCCAGCAGTGAGGGGTTAGGTTACGAGCAGTACTTC

V gene: TRBV5-1
clone size: -
D gene: -
J gene: TRBJ2-2
CDR3 protein: CASSFTRQGNTGELFF
CDR3 DNA: TGCGCCAGCAGCTTCACCCGGCAGGGGAACACCGGGGAGCTGTTTTTT

V gene: TRBV9
clone size: once
D gene: TRBD1
J gene: TRBJ2-7
CDR3 protein: CASSPRTGLSYEQYF
CDR3 DNA: TGTGCCAGCAGCCCGCGGACAGGGCTCTCCTACGAGCAGTACTTC

V gene: TRBV9
clone size: -
D gene: TRBD1
J gene: TRBJ1-1
CDR3 protein: CASSGGQGAAEAFF
CDR3 DNA: TGTGCCAGCAGCGGCGGACAGGGGGCTGCTGAAGCTTTCTTT

V gene: TRBV19
clone size: -
D gene: TRBD1
J gene: TRBJ2-1
CDR3 protein: CASSNLSPAGGYNEQFF
CDR3 DNA: TGTGCCAGTAGTAATCTGTCTCCCGCAGGGGGCTACAATGAGCAGTTCTTC

V gene: TRBV6-6
clone size: -
D gene: TRBD2
J gene: TRBJ2-5
CDR3 protein: CASSRLAGNQETQYF
CDR3 DNA: TGTGCCAGCAGTCGACTAGCGGGTAACCAAGAGACCCAGTACTTC

V gene: TRBV5-4
clone size: -
D gene: -
J gene: TRBJ2-2
CDR3 protein: CASSPERETGELFF
CDR3 DNA: TGTGCCAGCAGCCCGGAGAGGGAGACCGGGGAGCTGTTTTTT

V gene: TRBV7-2
clone size: -
D gene: -
J gene: TRBJ1-5
CDR3 protein: CASSLEHSYTNQPQHF
CDR3 DNA: TGTGCCAGCAGCTTAGAGCACAGTTATACGAACCAGCCCCAGCATTTT

V gene: TRBV5-6
clone size: -
D gene: TRBD2
J gene: TRBJ2-1
CDR3 protein: CASSLGTSGGFF
CDR3 DNA: TGTGCCAGCAGCTTGGGAACTAGCGGGGGGTTCTTC

V gene: TRBV7-6
clone size: -
D gene: -
J gene: TRBJ1-1
CDR3 protein: CASSDIAGRNTEAFF
CDR3 DNA: TGTGCCAGCAGCGACATCGCGGGACGGAACACTGAAGCTTTCTTT

V gene: TRBV7-8
clone size: -
D gene: TRBD2
J gene: TRBJ2-2
CDR3 protein: CASSPRTSWGLDRTGELFF
CDR3 DNA: TGTGCCAGCAGCCCACGGACTAGCTGGGGCTTGGATAGGACCGGGGAGCTGTTTTTT

V gene: TRBV9
clone size: -
D gene: -
J gene: TRBJ2-5
CDR3 protein: CASSVGQYQETQYF
CDR3 DNA: TGTGCCAGCAGCGTAGGACAGTACCAAGAGACCCAGTACTTC

V gene: TRBV4-1
clone size: -
D gene: -
J gene: TRBJ2-3
CDR3 protein: CASSHYNADTQYF
CDR3 DNA: TGCGCCAGCAGCCACTATAACGCAGATACGCAGTATTTT

V gene: TRBV10-2
clone size: -
D gene: TRBD2
J gene: TRBJ2-1
CDR3 protein: CASSRTSGRDDEQFF
CDR3 DNA: TGCGCCAGCAGTAGAACTAGCGGGAGAGACGATGAGCAGTTCTTC

V gene: TRBV11-2
clone size: -
D gene: TRBD2
J gene: TRBJ2-1
CDR3 protein: CASSLYGLAGSYNEQFF
CDR3 DNA: TGTGCCAGCAGCTTATACGGACTAGCGGGGTCATACAATGAGCAGTTCTTC

V gene: TRBV4-3
clone size: once
D gene: TRBD1
J gene: TRBJ2-5
CDR3 protein: CASSHGTGWQETQYF
CDR3 DNA: TGCGCCAGCAGCCATGGGACAGGGTGGCAAGAGACCCAGTACTTC

V gene: TRBV27
clone size: -
D gene: -
J gene: TRBJ1-1
CDR3 protein: CASSPLRVHSLTEAFF
CDR3 DNA: TGTGCCAGCAGTCCCCTCAGGGTCCATTCCCTCACTGAAGCTTTCTTT

V gene: TRBV9
clone size: -
D gene: -
J gene: TRBJ1-6
CDR3 protein: CASSVVGGGNSPLHF
CDR3 DNA: TGTGCCAGCAGCGTAGTAGGGGGGGGCAATTCACCCCTCCACTTT

V gene: TRBV6-5
clone size: -
D gene: TRBD1
J gene: TRBJ2-7
CDR3 protein: CASSPHRGVTYEQYF
CDR3 DNA: TGTGCCAGCAGCCCTCACAGGGGGGTTACCTACGAGCAGTACTTC

V gene: TRBV15
clone size: -
D gene: TRBD2
J gene: TRBJ2-1
CDR3 protein: CATSEAGVWNEQFF
CDR3 DNA: TGTGCCACCAGTGAAGCGGGAGTGTGGAATGAGCAGTTCTTC

V gene: TRBV4-1
clone size: -
D gene: -
J gene: TRBJ1-3
CDR3 protein: CASSQDLWGTIYF
CDR3 DNA: TGCGCCAGCAGCCAAGATCTCTGGGGCACCATATATTTT

V gene: TRBV5-1
clone size: -
D gene: TRBD2
J gene: TRBJ2-5
CDR3 protein: CASSLEGGGAETQYF
CDR3 DNA: TGCGCCAGCAGCTTGGAGGGCGGGGGAGCAGAGACCCAGTACTTC